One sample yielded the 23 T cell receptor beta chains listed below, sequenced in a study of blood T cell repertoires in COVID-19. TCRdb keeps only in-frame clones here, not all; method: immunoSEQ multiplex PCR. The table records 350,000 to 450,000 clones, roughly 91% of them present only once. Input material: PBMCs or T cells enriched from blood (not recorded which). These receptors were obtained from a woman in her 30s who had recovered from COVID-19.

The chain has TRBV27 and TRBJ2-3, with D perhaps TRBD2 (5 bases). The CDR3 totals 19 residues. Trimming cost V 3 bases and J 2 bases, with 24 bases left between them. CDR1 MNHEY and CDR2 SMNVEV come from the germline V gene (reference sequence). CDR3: CASSFNRLRSGATTDTQYF. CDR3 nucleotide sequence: TGTGCCAGCAGTTTCAATAGACTGCGAAGCGGTGCAACCACAGATACGCAGTATTTT.

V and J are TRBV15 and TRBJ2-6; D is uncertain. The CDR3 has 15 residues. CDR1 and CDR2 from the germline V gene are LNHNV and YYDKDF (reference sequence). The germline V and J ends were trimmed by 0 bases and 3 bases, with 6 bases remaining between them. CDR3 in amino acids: CATSRDFVGANVLTF. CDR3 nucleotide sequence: TGTGCCACCAGCAGAGACTTCGTTGGGGCCAACGTCCTGACTTTC.

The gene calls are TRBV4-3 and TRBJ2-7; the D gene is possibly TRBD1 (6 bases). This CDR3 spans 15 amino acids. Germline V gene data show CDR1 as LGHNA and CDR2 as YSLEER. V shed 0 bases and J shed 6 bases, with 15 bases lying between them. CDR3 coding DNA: TGCGCCAGCAGCCAAGATGACACAGGGTTTCGCGAGCAGTACTTC. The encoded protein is CASSQDDTGFREQYF.

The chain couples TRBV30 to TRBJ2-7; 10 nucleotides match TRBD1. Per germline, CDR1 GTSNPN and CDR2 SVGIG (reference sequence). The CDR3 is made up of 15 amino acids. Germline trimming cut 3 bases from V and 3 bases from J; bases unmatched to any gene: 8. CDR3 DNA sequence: TGTGCCTGGAGCCCGGGACAGGGGTTTCACTACGAGCAGTACTTC. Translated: CAWSPGQGFHYEQYF.

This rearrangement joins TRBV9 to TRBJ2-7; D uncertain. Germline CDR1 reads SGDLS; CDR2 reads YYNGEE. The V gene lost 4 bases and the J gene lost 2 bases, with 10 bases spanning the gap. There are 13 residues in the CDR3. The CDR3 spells CASSPSLTYEQYF. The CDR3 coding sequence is TGTGCCAGCAGCCCAAGCTTAACCTACGAGCAGTACTTC.

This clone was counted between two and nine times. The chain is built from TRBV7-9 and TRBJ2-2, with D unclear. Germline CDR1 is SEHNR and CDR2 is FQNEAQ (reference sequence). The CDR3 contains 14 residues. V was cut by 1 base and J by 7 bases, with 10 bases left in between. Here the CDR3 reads CASSLGTGVGELFF. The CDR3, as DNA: TGTGCCAGCAGCTTAGGAACGGGTGTCGGGGAGCTGTTTTTT.

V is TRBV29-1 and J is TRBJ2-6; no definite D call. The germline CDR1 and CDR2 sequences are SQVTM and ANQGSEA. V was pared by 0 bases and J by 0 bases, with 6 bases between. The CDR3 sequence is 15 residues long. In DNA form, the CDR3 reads TGCAGCGTTGAAGATCTAGGCTCTGGGGCCAACGTCCTGACTTTC. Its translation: CSVEDLGSGANVLTF.

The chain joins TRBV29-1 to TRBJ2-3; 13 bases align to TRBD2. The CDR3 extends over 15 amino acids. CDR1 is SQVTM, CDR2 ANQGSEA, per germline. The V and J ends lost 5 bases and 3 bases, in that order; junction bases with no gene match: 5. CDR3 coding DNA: TGCAGCGTTATCGGGGGACTAGCGGGGACAGATACGCAGTATTTT. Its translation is CSVIGGLAGTDTQYF.

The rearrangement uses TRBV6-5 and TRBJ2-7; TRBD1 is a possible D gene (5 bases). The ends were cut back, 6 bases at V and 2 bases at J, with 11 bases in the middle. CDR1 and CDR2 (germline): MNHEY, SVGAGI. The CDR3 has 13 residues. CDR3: CASSLDKAYEQYF. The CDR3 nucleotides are TGTGCCAGCAGCCTGGACAAGGCCTACGAGCAGTACTTC.

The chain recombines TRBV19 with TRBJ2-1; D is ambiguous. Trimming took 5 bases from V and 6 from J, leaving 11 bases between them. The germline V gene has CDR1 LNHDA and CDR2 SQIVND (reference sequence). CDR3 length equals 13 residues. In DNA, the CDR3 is TGTGCCAGTAGTCCTACGGGTCTCAATGAGCAGTTCTTC. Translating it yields CASSPTGLNEQFF.

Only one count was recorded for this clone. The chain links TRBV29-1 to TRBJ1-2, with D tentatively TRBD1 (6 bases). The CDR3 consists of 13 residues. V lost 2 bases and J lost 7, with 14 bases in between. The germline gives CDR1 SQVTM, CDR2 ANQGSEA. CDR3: CSVEIRQAAGYTF. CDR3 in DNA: TGCAGCGTTGAAATCCGACAGGCGGCTGGCTACACCTTC.

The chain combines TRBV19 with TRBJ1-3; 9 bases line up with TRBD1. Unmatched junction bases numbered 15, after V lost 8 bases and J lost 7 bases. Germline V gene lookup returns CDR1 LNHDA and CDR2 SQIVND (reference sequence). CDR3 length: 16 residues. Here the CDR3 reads CASRPGTGNMRNTIYF. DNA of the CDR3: TGTGCCAGTCGCCCCGGGACAGGGAATATGAGGAACACCATATATTTT.

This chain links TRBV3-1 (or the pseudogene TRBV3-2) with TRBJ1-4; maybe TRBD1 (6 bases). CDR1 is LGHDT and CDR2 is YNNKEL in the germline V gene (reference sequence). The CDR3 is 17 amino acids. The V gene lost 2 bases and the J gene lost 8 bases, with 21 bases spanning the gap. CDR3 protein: CASSQLGAVDTREKLFF. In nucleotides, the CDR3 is TGTGCCAGCAGCCAATTGGGGGCGGTGGACACTAGGGAAAAACTGTTTTTT.

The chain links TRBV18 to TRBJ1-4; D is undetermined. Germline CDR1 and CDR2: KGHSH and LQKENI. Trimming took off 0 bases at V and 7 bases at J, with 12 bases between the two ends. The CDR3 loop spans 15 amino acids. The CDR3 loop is CASSPPMTRGEKLFF. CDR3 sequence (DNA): TGTGCCAGCTCACCACCAATGACGCGGGGTGAAAAACTGTTTTTT.

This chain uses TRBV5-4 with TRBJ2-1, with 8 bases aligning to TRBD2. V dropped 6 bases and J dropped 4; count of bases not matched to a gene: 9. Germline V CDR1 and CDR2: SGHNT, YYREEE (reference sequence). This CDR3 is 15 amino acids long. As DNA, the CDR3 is TGTGCCAGCACCGGCACTAGCGGAACATACAATGAGCAGTTCTTC. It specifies CASTGTSGTYNEQFF.

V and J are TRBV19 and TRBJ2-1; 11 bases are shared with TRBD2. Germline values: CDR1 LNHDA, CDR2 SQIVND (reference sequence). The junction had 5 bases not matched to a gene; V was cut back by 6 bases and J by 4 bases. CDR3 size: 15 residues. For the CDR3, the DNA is TGTGCCAGTAGGGGTAGCGGGAGGGCTTACAATGAGCAGTTCTTC. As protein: CASRGSGRAYNEQFF.

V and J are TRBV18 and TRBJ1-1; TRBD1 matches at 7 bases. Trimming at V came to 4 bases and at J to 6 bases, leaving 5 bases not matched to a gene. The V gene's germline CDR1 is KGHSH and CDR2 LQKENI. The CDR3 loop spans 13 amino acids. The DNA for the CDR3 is TGTGCCAGCTCACGCACAGGGGTACCTGAAGCTTTCTTT. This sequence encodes CASSRTGVPEAFF.

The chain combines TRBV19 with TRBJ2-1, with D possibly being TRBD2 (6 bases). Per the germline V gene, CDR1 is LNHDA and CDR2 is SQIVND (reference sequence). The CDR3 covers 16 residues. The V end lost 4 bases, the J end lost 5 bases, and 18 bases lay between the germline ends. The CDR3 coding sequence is TGTGCCAGTAGTAATCCCCGGGGGAATATTAACAATGAGCAGTTCTTC. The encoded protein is CASSNPRGNINNEQFF. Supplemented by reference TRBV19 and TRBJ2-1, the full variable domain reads DGGITQSPKYLFRKEGQNVTLSCEQNLNHDAMYWYRQDPGQGLRLIYYSQIVNDFQKGDIAEGYSVSREKKESFPLTVTSAQKNPTAFYLCASSNPRGNINNEQFFGPGTRLTVL.

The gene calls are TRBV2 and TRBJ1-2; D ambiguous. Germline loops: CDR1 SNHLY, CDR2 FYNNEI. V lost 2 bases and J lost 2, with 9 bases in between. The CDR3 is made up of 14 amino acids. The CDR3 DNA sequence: TGTGCCAGCAGTGAATCGACATCCAACTATGGCTACACCTTC. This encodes CASSESTSNYGYTF.

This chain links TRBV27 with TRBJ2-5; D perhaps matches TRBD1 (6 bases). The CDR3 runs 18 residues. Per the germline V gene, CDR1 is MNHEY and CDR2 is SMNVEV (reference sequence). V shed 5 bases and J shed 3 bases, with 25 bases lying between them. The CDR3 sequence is CASSPITGIKTKKETQYF. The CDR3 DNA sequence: TGTGCCAGCAGTCCGATAACAGGGATTAAGACTAAAAAAGAGACCCAGTACTTC.

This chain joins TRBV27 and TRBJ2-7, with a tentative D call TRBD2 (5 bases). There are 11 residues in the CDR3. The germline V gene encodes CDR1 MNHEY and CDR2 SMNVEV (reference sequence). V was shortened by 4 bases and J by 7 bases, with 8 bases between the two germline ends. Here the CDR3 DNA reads TGTGCCAGCAGTTCTCGGAGGGAGCAGTACTTC. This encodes CASSSRREQYF.

DNA for the CDR3: TGTGCCAGCTCGACCGGGTTGGACTCTGGGGGCTACACCTTC. Its translation is CASSTGLDSGGYTF. This chain connects TRBV18 to TRBJ1-2; D remains unclear. CDR1 and CDR2 from the germline V gene are KGHSH and LQKENI. The CDR3 has 14 amino acids. V was pared by 6 bases and J by 8 bases, with 19 bases between.

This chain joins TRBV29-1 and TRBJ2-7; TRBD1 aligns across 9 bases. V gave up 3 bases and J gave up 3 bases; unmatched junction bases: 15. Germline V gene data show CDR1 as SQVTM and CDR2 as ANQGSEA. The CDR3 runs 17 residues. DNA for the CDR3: TGCAGCGTTGAGGAACCGGGACAGGGCCATCCATTCTACGAGCAGTACTTC. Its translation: CSVEEPGQGHPFYEQYF.